The sequence of this T cell receptor (beta chain) was determined in a study of somatic mutations in cytotoxic T cells in rheumatoid arthritis. Study context: Patient blood (under 33 ml EDTA) was drawn right after diagnosis, before any treatment.

The germline V gene encodes CDR1 GTSNPN and CDR2 SVGIG (reference sequence). CDR3 size: 14 residues. Deletions cut 1 base from V and 10 bases from J, with 14 bases between. A note on this clone: Its antigen is undetermined.

TCRdb's copy holds only in-frame clones and misses some; the assay was immunoSEQ multiplex PCR. In the table there are about 18,000 clones, around four fifths of which are singletons. General study findings and limits: Patients with rheumatoid arthritis, but not healthy controls, had CD8+ clonality that increased with age.

The sequence was obtained from an adult with rheumatoid arthritis. Sequenced sample: CD8+ T cells sorted from blood. This chain joins TRBV30 and TRBJ1-6, with a possible D match to TRBD1 (5 bases). In nucleotides, the CDR3 is TGTGCCTGGAGTGACGACCGAAGGGGATCACCCCTCCACTTT. Translating gives CAWSDDRRGSPLHF.